This T cell receptor beta chain was documented in a study of blood T cell repertoires in COVID-19. Across the whole study: Samples representing acute and convalescent COVID-19 were sourced from the United States, Italy and Spain.

V lost 1 base, J lost 10 bases, and 5 bases lay in between. The CDR3 runs to 12 residues. Under the authors' procedure: Reference gene primer amplification gave estimated nucleated cell counts. Measured with immunoSEQ multiplex PCR; TCRdb has only the in-frame clones, and not every one. V, J and clone size reflect that table, while D and trimming were determined from the DNA. The sample has nearly 250,000 clones; around four fifths are singletons. This clone was found once. The sequenced sample was peripheral blood. The V and J genes are TRBV12-3 or TRBV12-4 and TRBJ1-6; no reliable D call. The source of this sequence is a woman at least 80 years old with acute or convalescent COVID-19. The CDR3 region is CASSLGGSPLHF. For the CDR3, the DNA is TGTGCCAGCAGTTTAGGAGGATCACCCCTCCACTTT.